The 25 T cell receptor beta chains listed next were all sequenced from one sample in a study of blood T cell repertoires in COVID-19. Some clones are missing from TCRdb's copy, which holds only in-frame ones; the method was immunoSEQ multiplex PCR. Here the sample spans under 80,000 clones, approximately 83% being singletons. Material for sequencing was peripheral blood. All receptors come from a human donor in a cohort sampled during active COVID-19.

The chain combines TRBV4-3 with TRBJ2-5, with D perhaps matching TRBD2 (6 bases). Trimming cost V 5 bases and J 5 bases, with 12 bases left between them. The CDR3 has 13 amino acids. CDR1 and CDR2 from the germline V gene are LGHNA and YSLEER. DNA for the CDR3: TGCGCCAGCAGCGAGACTAGGTCGGAGACCCAGTACTTC. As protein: CASSETRSETQYF.

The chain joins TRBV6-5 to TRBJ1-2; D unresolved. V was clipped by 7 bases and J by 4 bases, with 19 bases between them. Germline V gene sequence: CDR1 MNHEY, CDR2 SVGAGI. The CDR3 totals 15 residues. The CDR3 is CASNPSPTAGYGYTF. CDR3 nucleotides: TGTGCCAGCAACCCAAGCCCCACAGCTGGCTATGGCTACACCTTC.

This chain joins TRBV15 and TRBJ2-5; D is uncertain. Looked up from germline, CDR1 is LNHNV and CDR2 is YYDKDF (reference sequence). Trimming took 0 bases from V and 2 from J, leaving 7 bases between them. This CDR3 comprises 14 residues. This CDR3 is CATSRDKTQETQYF. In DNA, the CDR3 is TGTGCCACCAGCAGAGATAAGACTCAAGAGACCCAGTACTTC.

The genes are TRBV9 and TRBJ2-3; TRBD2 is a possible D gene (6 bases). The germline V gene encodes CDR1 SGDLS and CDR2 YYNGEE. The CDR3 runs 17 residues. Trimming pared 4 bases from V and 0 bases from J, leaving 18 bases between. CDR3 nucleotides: TGTGCCAGCAGCACCCCCGAGAAGCGGGCTAGCACAGATACGCAGTATTTT. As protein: CASSTPEKRASTDTQYF. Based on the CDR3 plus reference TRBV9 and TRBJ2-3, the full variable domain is DSGVTQTPKHLITATGQRVTLRCSPRSGDLSVYWYQQSLDQGLQFLIQYYNGEERAKGNILERFSAQQFPDLHSELNLSSLELGDSALYFCASSTPEKRASTDTQYFGPGTRLTVL.

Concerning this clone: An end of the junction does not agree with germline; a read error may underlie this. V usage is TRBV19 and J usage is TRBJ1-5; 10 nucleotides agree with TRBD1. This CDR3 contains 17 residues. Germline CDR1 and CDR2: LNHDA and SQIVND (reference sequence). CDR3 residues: CASCILHGQGGFQPQHF. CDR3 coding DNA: TGTGCCAGTTGTATCCTCCATGGACAGGGGGGCTTTCAGCCCCAGCATTTT.

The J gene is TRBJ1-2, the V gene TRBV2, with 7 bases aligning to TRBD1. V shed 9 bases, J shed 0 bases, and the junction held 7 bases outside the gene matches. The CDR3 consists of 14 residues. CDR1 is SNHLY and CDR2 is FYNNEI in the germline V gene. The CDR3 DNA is TGTGCCAGTAATAGGGGGCAAGCTAACTATGGCTACACCTTC. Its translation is CASNRGQANYGYTF.

CDR3 region: CASSLEGRGQPQHF. CDR3 nucleotides: TGTGCCAGCAGCTTAGAGGGCAGGGGGCAGCCCCAGCATTTT. The chain combines TRBV7-2 with TRBJ1-5, with 7 nucleotides matching TRBD1. The CDR3 spans 14 residues. Germline V lookup: CDR1 SGHTA, CDR2 FQGNSA. V shed 1 base and J 7 bases; nucleotides not matched to a gene: 4.

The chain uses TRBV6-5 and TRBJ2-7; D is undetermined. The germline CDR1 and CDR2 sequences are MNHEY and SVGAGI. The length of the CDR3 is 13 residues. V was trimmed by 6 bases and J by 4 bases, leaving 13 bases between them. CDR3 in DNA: TGTGCCAGCAGCCGAGTGGGCAGATACGAGCAGTACTTC. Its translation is CASSRVGRYEQYF.

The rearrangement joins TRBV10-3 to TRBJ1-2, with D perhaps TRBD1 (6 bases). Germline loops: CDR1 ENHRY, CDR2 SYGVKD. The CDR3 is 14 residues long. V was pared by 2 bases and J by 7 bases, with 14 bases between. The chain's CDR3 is CAISEVGQGFGYTF. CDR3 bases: TGTGCCATCAGTGAGGTTGGGCAGGGGTTTGGCTACACCTTC.

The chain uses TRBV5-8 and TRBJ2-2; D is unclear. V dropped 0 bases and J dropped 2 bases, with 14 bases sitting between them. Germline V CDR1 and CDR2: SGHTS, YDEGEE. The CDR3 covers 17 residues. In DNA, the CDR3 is TGTGCCAGCAGCTTGGTAGTTTTGTCTATTAACACCGGGGAGCTGTTTTTT. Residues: CASSLVVLSINTGELFF.

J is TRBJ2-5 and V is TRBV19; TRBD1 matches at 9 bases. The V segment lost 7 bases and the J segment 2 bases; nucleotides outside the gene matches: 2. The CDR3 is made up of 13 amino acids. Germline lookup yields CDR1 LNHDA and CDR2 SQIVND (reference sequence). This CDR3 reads CASTGTGQETQYF. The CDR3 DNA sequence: TGTGCCAGTACGGGGACAGGGCAAGAGACCCAGTACTTC.

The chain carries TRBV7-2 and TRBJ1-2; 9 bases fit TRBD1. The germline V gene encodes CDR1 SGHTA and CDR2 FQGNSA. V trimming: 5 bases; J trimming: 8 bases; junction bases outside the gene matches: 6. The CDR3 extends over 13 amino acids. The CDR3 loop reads CASSPTGGAGYTF. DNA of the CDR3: TGTGCCAGCAGCCCAACAGGGGGCGCGGGCTACACCTTC.

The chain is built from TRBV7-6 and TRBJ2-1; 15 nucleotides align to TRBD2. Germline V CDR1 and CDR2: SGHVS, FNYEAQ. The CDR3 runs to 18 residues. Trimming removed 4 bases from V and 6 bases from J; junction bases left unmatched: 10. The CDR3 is CASSWTSGGARKSNEQFF. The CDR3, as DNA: TGTGCCAGCAGCTGGACTAGCGGGGGGGCCCGGAAATCCAATGAGCAGTTCTTC.

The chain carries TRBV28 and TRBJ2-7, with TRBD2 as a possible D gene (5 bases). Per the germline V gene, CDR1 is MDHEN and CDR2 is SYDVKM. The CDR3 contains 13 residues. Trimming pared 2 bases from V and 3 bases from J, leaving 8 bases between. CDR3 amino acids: CASSLNGGYEQYF. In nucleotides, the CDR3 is TGTGCCAGCAGTTTAAACGGAGGCTACGAGCAGTACTTC.

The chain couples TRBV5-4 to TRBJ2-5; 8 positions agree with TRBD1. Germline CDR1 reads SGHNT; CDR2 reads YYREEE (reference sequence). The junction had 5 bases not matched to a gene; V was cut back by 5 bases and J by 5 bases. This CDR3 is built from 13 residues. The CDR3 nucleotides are TGTGCCAGCAGTGTCAGGGGGCCGGAGACCCAGTACTTC. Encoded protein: CASSVRGPETQYF.

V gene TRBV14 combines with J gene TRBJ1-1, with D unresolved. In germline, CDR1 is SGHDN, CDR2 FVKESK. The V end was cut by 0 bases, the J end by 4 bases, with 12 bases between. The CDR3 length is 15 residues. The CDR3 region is CASSQEGPSRTEAFF. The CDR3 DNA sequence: TGTGCCAGCAGCCAAGAAGGCCCTAGTCGCACTGAAGCTTTCTTT.

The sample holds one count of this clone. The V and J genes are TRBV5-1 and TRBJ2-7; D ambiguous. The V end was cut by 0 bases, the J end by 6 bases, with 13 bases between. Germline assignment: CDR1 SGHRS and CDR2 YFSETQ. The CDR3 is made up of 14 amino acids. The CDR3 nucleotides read TGCGCCAGCAGCTTGGATGGCAGCCGGGTCGAGCAGTACTTC. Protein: CASSLDGSRVEQYF. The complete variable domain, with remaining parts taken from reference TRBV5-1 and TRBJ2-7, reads KAGVTQTPRYLIKTRGQQVTLSCSPISGHRSVSWYQQTPGQGLQFLFEYFSETQRNKGNFPGRFSGRQFSNSRSEMNVSTLELGDSALYLCASSLDGSRVEQYFGPGTRLTVT.

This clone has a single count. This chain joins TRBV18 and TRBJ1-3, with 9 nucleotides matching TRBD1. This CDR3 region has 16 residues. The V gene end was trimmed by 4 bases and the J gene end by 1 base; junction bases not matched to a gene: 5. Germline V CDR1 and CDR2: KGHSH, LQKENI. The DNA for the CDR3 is TGTGCCAGCTCACAAGGGACAGGGAGTTCTGGAAACACCATATATTTT. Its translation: CASSQGTGSSGNTIYF.

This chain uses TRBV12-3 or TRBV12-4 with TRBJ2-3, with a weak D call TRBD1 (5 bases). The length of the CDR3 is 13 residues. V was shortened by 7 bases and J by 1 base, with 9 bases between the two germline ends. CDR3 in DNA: TGTGCCAGCACTGAACAGGGCACAGATACGCAGTATTTT. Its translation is CASTEQGTDTQYF.

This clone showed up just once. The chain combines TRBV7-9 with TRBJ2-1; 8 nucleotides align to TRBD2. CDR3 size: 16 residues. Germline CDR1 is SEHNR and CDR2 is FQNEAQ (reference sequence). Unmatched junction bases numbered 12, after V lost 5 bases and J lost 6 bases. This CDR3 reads CASSPGRGSFGNEQFF. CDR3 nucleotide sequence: TGTGCCAGCAGCCCCGGGAGGGGCTCGTTTGGCAATGAGCAGTTCTTC.

The CDR3 DNA follows: TGTGCCAGCAGCTTAGGGGGGACAGGAGCGAACACCGGGGAGCTGTTTTTT. Translated, it gives CASSLGGTGANTGELFF. V is TRBV7-9 and J is TRBJ2-2; 8 nucleotides align to TRBD1. The CDR3 has 17 residues. Trimming at V came to 1 base and at J to 0 bases, leaving 4 bases not matched to a gene. Germline V CDR1 and CDR2: SEHNR, FQNEAQ (reference sequence). The full variable domain, rest sourced from reference TRBV7-9 and TRBJ2-2, is DTGVSQNPRHKITKRGQNVTFRCDPISEHNRLYWYRQTLGQGPEFLTYFQNEAQLEKSRLLSDRFSAERPKGSFSTLEIQRTEQGDSAMYLCASSLGGTGANTGELFFGEGSRLTVL.

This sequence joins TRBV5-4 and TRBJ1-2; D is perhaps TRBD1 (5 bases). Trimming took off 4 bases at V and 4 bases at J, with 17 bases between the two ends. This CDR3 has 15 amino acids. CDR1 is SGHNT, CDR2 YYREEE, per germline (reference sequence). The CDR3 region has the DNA TGTGCCAGCAGCAACCGGATGACAGCTTCCTATGGCTACACCTTC. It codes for CASSNRMTASYGYTF. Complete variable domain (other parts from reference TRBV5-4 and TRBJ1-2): ETGVTQSPTHLIKTRGQQVTLRCSSQSGHNTVSWYQQALGQGPQFIFQYYREEENGRGNFPPRFSGLQFPNYSSELNVNALELDDSALYLCASSNRMTASYGYTFGSGTRLTVV.

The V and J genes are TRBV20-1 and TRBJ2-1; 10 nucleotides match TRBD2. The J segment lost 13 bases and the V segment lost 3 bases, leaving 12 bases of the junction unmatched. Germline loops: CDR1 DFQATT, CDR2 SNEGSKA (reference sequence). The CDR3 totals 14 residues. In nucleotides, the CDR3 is TGCAGTGCTAGTACGCTAGCGGGGGCCCTCAGACAGTTCTTC. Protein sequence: CSASTLAGALRQFF.

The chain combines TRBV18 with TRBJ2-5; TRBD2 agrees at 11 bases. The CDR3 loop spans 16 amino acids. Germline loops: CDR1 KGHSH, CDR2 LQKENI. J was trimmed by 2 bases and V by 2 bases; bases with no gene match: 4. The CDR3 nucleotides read TGTGCCAGCTCACCAAGACTAGCGGGGAAACAAGAGACCCAGTACTTC. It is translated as CASSPRLAGKQETQYF.

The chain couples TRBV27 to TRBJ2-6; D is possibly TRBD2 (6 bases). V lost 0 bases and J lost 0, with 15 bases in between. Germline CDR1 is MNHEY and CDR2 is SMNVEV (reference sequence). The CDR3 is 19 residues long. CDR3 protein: CASSLSREAPLSGANVLTF. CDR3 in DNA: TGTGCCAGCAGTTTATCCAGGGAGGCCCCCCTCTCTGGGGCCAACGTCCTGACTTTC.